The clone carrying this T cell receptor (beta chain) has just a few counts. V was clipped by 3 bases and J by 5 bases; unmatched bases: 7. The germline gives CDR1 SGHRS, CDR2 YFSETQ. The CDR3 runs 14 residues. The record originates from a study of shared clonotypes between healthy human individuals. There were only Caucasian adults among the donors, and all lived in Nashville, Tennessee. Methods used by the authors: Junction-only immunoSEQ data arrived without quality scores, meaning filtering differed. Produced via immunoSEQ multiplex PCR; TCRdb's table is partial and in-frame only. The V and J calls and the clone size are those of that table, but D and trimming were determined from the DNA. This table has about 1 million clones, approximately 68% appearing once.

The TCR sequence derives from a man aged 18 to 30 in good health. The V call is TRBV5-1, the J call TRBJ2-7; 8 bases fit TRBD1. Sequencing was performed on memory CD4+ T cells sorted from blood. Subset denoted: CD45RA-negative fraction. The CDR3 DNA is TGCGCCAGCAGCTACGATGGACAGGGCAACGAGCAGTACTTC. Its protein product is CASSYDGQGNEQYF. Full variable domain (outside the CDR3, taken from reference TRBV5-1 and TRBJ2-7): KAGVTQTPRYLIKTRGQQVTLSCSPISGHRSVSWYQQTPGQGLQFLFEYFSETQRNKGNFPGRFSGRQFSNSRSEMNVSTLELGDSALYLCASSYDGQGNEQYFGPGTRLTVT.